The 2 T cell receptor beta chains given below trace back to one sample, sequenced in a study of identical twins. TCRdb called the 5' RACE reads again in MiXCR, with one record for every CDR3 protein. The sample includes just under 650,000 distinct CDR3 sequences, just over 7% seen only once; the top ten take roughly 1.6%. This same sample was also taken into another study, of yellow fever vaccine responses in identical twins.

Specimen: PBMCs. These receptors were taken from a woman in her late teens or twenties in good health.

This clonotype was seen more than once but under ten times. The chain uses TRBV5-6 and TRBJ1-1; 8 nucleotides match TRBD1. The CDR3 is 15 residues long. Per the germline V gene, CDR1 is SGHDT and CDR2 is YYEEEE. J gave up 0 bases and V 5 bases, and 6 bases lay outside the gene matches. CDR3 sequence reads: CASRKGQGLNTEAFF. CDR3 sequence (DNA): TGTGCCAGCAGAAAAGGACAGGGATTGAACACTGAAGCTTTCTTT.

V gene TRBV28 combines with J gene TRBJ1-5, with D possibly TRBD1 on 6 matching bases. V lost 3 bases and J 1 base, leaving 16 bases between the germline ends. Germline CDR1 reads MDHEN; CDR2 reads SYDVKM. This CDR3 is built from 17 residues. CDR3 nucleotides: TGTGCCAGCAGTTTCCTTGGGGGGCGCGTCAGCAATCAGCCCCAGCATTTT. It specifies CASSFLGGRVSNQPQHF.